The 5 T cell receptor beta chains in this list originate from one sample, sequenced in a study of blood T cell repertoires in COVID-19. Clones were sequenced by immunoSEQ multiplex PCR, and TCRdb holds only the in-frame ones, with some missing. The table has about 250,000 clones, about 85% seen once; the top ten hold under 4%. Sequencing input: peripheral blood. The source of these receptors is a young man with active or convalescent COVID-19.

The V gene is TRBV5-4, the J gene TRBJ2-5, with TRBD2 matching over 12 bases. Per the germline V gene, CDR1 is SGHNT and CDR2 is YYREEE (reference sequence). The V and J ends lost 4 bases and 5 bases, in that order; junction bases with no gene match: 6. The CDR3 consists of 15 residues. CDR3 nucleotides: TGTGCCAGCAGCCGGACTAGCGGGAAGGGGGAGACCCAGTACTTC. This translates into CASSRTSGKGETQYF.

CDR3 loop: CASRRGQLNTGELFF. For the CDR3, the DNA is TGCGCCAGCAGGCGGGGACAGCTGAACACCGGGGAGCTGTTTTTT. The rearrangement joins TRBV10-2 to TRBJ2-2; D is perhaps TRBD1 (7 bases). Germline V gives CDR1 WSHSY, CDR2 SAAADI. V gave up 6 bases and J gave up 1 base, with 12 bases separating them. This CDR3 contains 15 residues.

This clone turned up a few times. V usage is TRBV11-2 and J usage is TRBJ1-2; 7 positions agree with TRBD1. Germline lookup yields CDR1 SGHAT and CDR2 FQNNGV. Unmatched junction bases numbered 5, after V lost 0 bases and J lost 4 bases. The CDR3 loop spans 15 amino acids. CDR3 nucleotides: TGTGCCAGCAGCTTAGATCCGGGACAGCTCTATGGCTACACCTTC. Translating gives CASSLDPGQLYGYTF.

V is TRBV7-9 and J is TRBJ2-2; D gene unclear. Germline CDR1 and CDR2: SEHNR and FQNEAQ (reference sequence). This CDR3 contains 12 residues. Trimming took off 3 bases at V and 9 bases at J, with 8 bases between the two ends. As DNA, the CDR3 is TGTGCCAGCAGCTTTTCGTCTCGGGAGCTGTTTTTT. Its protein product is CASSFSSRELFF.

This chain joins TRBV12-1 and TRBJ2-1; the table's D call of TRBD1 was not tested on the DNA. TRBV12-1 is a listed pseudogene. The CDR3 runs to 20 residues. DNA for the CDR3: TGTGCCAGCACCCCGACAGGGTCTTCAAAAAGGGAGTCGTCCTACAATGAGCAGTTCTTC. It yields the protein CASTPTGSSKRESSYNEQFF.